The entry below describes one T cell receptor beta chain. The record originates from a study of identical twins. MiXCR, run by TCRdb on the 5' RACE reads, gives a single entry per CDR3 protein. The data contain under 400,000 distinct CDR3 sequences, approximately 8.7% of them singletons. The CDR3 covers 17 residues. The V end lost 0 bases, the J end lost 4 bases, and 18 bases lay between the germline ends. The genes are TRBV12-3 or TRBV12-4 and TRBJ2-5, with D possibly TRBD1 on 6 matching bases. The sequence was obtained from a woman between 50 and 59 years old in good health. Sequenced input: naive T cells sorted from blood. The CDR3 spells CASSLAPTGLAAETQYF. CDR3 nucleotide sequence: TGTGCCAGCAGTTTAGCGCCTACAGGGCTCGCCGCAGAGACCCAGTACTTC.